The source of this T cell receptor beta chain is a study of cytomegalovirus exposure and HLA in healthy donors. Study information: The study placed around 85% of its 398 genotyped donors in the Caucasian-associated ancestry cluster.

In the case of this clone: Its antigen is undetermined.

With 60 Vbeta and 13 Jbeta primers, the PCR was carried out. Data came from immunoSEQ multiplex PCR; TCRdb stores just in-frame clones and leaves some out. In all, the sample yields roughly 120,000 clones. Study results and limitations: In a later analysis, at a false discovery rate of 0.05, about 17,000 TCR beta sequences matched HLA alleles. Most subjects' HLA-A and HLA-B alleles were reportedly predicted from TCR beta sequences.

The sequencing sample was made of PBMCs. This sequence originates from a man aged 30 to 39 in good health and CMV-seronegative.

The CDR3 protein is CSVEGTGSGYEQYF. The CDR3 DNA reads as TGCAGCGTTGAAGGGACAGGGTCCGGCTACGAGCAGTACTTC. The chain recombines TRBV29-1 with TRBJ2-7; 8 positions agree with TRBD1. The CDR3 covers 14 residues. Germline V gene lookup returns CDR1 SQVTM and CDR2 ANQGSEA. Trimming cost V 1 base and J 3 bases; bases outside gene matches: 5.